This passage covers 30 T cell receptor beta chains from one sample sequenced in a study of blood T cell repertoires in COVID-19. TCRdb's table, derived via immunoSEQ multiplex PCR, lists solely in-frame clones and lacks some. The sample lists roughly 100,000 clones, approximately 90% seen once, with just over 3% in the top ten. Material for sequencing was peripheral blood. These TCRs come from a man over 45 in a cohort sampled during active COVID-19.

The rearrangement links TRBV3-1 (or the pseudogene TRBV3-2) to TRBJ2-7, with D possibly TRBD1 on 6 matching bases. V lost 0 bases and J lost 3, with 12 bases in between. The CDR3 is made up of 15 amino acids. In germline, CDR1 is LGHDT, CDR2 YNNKEL (reference sequence). The CDR3 reads CASSQDPRDIYEQYF. The DNA of the CDR3 is TGTGCCAGCAGCCAAGATCCCCGGGACATCTACGAGCAGTACTTC.

V gene TRBV5-1 combines with J gene TRBJ2-5; TRBD2 aligns across 7 bases. There are 16 residues in the CDR3. CDR1 SGHRS and CDR2 YFSETQ come from the germline V gene. After removal of 3 bases from V and 4 bases from J, the junction contained 12 bases not matched to a gene. The CDR3 region has the DNA TGCGCCAGCAGCTCCGGGAGCGGGGCCCTCGGAGAGACCCAGTACTTC. It is translated as CASSSGSGALGETQYF. Full variable domain (remainder filled in from reference TRBV5-1 and TRBJ2-5): KAGVTQTPRYLIKTRGQQVTLSCSPISGHRSVSWYQQTPGQGLQFLFEYFSETQRNKGNFPGRFSGRQFSNSRSEMNVSTLELGDSALYLCASSSGSGALGETQYFGPGTRLLVL.

This clone was seen only once. The genes are TRBV4-3 and TRBJ2-1; the match to TRBD1 covers 8 bases. V lost 2 bases and J lost 8; bases outside the gene matches: 5. This CDR3 has 14 amino acids. Germline CDR1 and CDR2: LGHNA and YSLEER. The CDR3 loop reads CASSQFQGADEQFF. CDR3 in DNA: TGCGCCAGCAGCCAATTCCAGGGGGCCGATGAGCAGTTCTTC.

This chain uses TRBV3-1 (or the pseudogene TRBV3-2) with TRBJ2-3; 9 bases agree with TRBD1. The CDR3 is 15 amino acids. V trimming: 1 base; J trimming: 3 bases; junction bases outside the gene matches: 2. Germline CDR1 LGHDT, CDR2 YNNKEL (reference sequence). CDR3 coding DNA: TGTGCCAGCAGCCAAGCGGGACAGGGTACAGATACGCAGTATTTT. Translation: CASSQAGQGTDTQYF.

The chain joins TRBV11-2 to TRBJ2-7; TRBD2 agrees at 11 bases. Trimming cost V 5 bases and J 2 bases; bases outside gene matches: 8. Per the germline V gene, CDR1 is SGHAT and CDR2 is FQNNGV. This CDR3 is built from 16 residues. The chain's CDR3 is CASSPGASGGTYEQYF. The CDR3 region has the DNA TGTGCCAGCAGCCCCGGGGCTAGCGGGGGGACCTACGAGCAGTACTTC.

The J gene is TRBJ2-1, the V gene TRBV19; 8 bases map to TRBD1. This CDR3 has 15 amino acids. CDR1 is LNHDA and CDR2 is SQIVND in the germline V gene (reference sequence). Trimming took 6 bases from V and 2 from J; bases not matched to a gene: 6. CDR3 sequence reads: CASSSSDRAYNEQFF. The CDR3 bases are TGTGCCAGTAGCTCGTCGGACAGGGCCTACAATGAGCAGTTCTTC.

This clone was found once. CDR3: CASSEGGGSGYEQYF. The CDR3 nucleotides read TGTGCCAGCAGTGAGGGAGGAGGGAGTGGTTACGAGCAGTACTTC. The chain has TRBV6-1 and TRBJ2-7, with D maybe TRBD2 (6 bases). The CDR3 covers 15 residues. V was trimmed by 3 bases and J by 4 bases, leaving 16 bases between them. CDR1 is MNHNS and CDR2 is SASEGT in the germline V gene.

The chain uses TRBV5-1 and TRBJ1-5, with D hard to call. Trimming took 3 bases from V and 3 from J, leaving 10 bases between them. Germline CDR1 and CDR2: SGHRS and YFSETQ. This CDR3 is built from 14 residues. The CDR3 bases are TGCGCCAGCAGCTCCGGGGTTCCCAATCAGCCCCAGCATTTT. Protein sequence: CASSSGVPNQPQHF.

This clone was picked up one time. V is TRBV3-1 (or the pseudogene TRBV3-2) and J is TRBJ2-1; D may be TRBD2 (6 bases). The CDR3 has 16 amino acids. The germline V gene encodes CDR1 LGHDT and CDR2 YNNKEL (reference sequence). Trimming took 2 bases from V and 6 from J, leaving 17 bases between them. The CDR3 DNA sequence: TGTGCCAGCAGCCAATTGGGTGGGGGACTGATCAATGAGCAGTTCTTC. Its protein product is CASSQLGGGLINEQFF.

The rearrangement links TRBV6-5 to TRBJ2-5, with 7 bases matching TRBD1. V lost 7 bases and J lost 5; bases outside the gene matches: 7. This CDR3 contains 13 residues. The germline V gene has CDR1 MNHEY and CDR2 SVGAGI. CDR3 amino acids: CASTDRLRETQYF. The CDR3 DNA is TGTGCCAGCACGGACAGGCTTAGGGAGACCCAGTACTTC.

This clone was counted a single time. The gene calls are TRBV5-5 and TRBJ2-1; D gene uncertain. CDR3 length: 11 residues. Germline V lookup: CDR1 SGHKS, CDR2 YYEKEE (reference sequence). V was clipped by 6 bases and J by 4 bases, with 5 bases between them. CDR3 amino acids: CASNSYNEQFF. For the CDR3, the DNA is TGTGCCAGCAATTCGTACAATGAGCAGTTCTTC.

The rearrangement uses TRBV5-1 and TRBJ2-5, with TRBD2 as a possible D gene (7 bases). Germline CDR1 reads SGHRS; CDR2 reads YFSETQ. CDR3 length: 14 residues. Trimming removed 1 base from V and 5 bases from J, with 12 bases in between. CDR3 residues: CASSLSTGGETQYF. CDR3 in DNA: TGCGCCAGCAGCTTGTCTACGGGGGGCGAGACCCAGTACTTC.

This rearrangement joins TRBV7-2 to TRBJ1-2, with D perhaps TRBD1 (5 bases). The germline V and J ends were trimmed by 4 bases and 4 bases, with 13 bases remaining between them. The CDR3 length is 14 residues. The germline V gene has CDR1 SGHTA and CDR2 FQGNSA. DNA for the CDR3: TGTGCCAGCAGCTCGGACACGGCCATCTATGGCTACACCTTC. It specifies CASSSDTAIYGYTF.

The chain combines TRBV7-9 with TRBJ2-7; 9 bases align to TRBD2. The CDR3 runs to 15 residues. Trimming removed 5 bases from V and 3 bases from J; junction bases left unmatched: 8. CDR1 SEHNR and CDR2 FQNEAQ come from the germline V gene (reference sequence). Written as DNA, the CDR3 is TGTGCCAGCAGCCCCCAAGCGGGGGGAAACTACGAGCAGTACTTC. The encoded protein is CASSPQAGGNYEQYF. The variable domain in full, completed from reference TRBV7-9 and TRBJ2-7, reads DTGVSQNPRHKITKRGQNVTFRCDPISEHNRLYWYRQTLGQGPEFLTYFQNEAQLEKSRLLSDRFSAERPKGSFSTLEIQRTEQGDSAMYLCASSPQAGGNYEQYFGPGTRLTVT.

This chain joins TRBV3-1 (or the pseudogene TRBV3-2) and TRBJ2-1; no definite D call. The V and J ends lost 4 bases and 10 bases respectively, with 11 bases between them. This CDR3 spans 12 amino acids. CDR1 is LGHDT, CDR2 YNNKEL, per germline (reference sequence). CDR3 in DNA: TGTGCCAGCAGCCCTAGACCCGGGGAGCAGTTCTTC. Translation: CASSPRPGEQFF.

The chain carries TRBV7-6 and TRBJ2-2; D might be TRBD2 (5 bases). The CDR3 consists of 12 residues. V dropped 5 bases and J dropped 5 bases, with 6 bases sitting between them. The germline V gene has CDR1 SGHVS and CDR2 FNYEAQ. The CDR3 DNA sequence: TGTGCCAGCAGCCGAGGGACCGGGGAGCTGTTTTTT. Its translation is CASSRGTGELFF.

About this clone: The junction shows a germline mismatch at one end, possibly a read error. The chain carries TRBV9 and TRBJ1-1, with a tentative D call TRBD1 (5 bases). Germline-derived CDR1 and CDR2 are SGDLS and YYNGEE. The CDR3 is 14 amino acids. The CDR3 here is CASSLLDRQGQIIF. CDR3 bases: TGTGCCAGCAGCCTCCTGGATAGGCAGGGCCAAATAATCTTT. The full variable domain, with the rest looked up from reference TRBV9 and TRBJ1-1, is DSGVTQTPKHLITATGQRVTLRCSPRSGDLSVYWYQQSLDQGLQFLIQYYNGEERAKGNILERFSAQQFPDLHSELNLSSLELGDSALYFCASSLLDRQGQIIFGQGTRLTVV.

The chain couples TRBV19 to TRBJ2-2, with 7 positions matching TRBD1. Germline V lookup: CDR1 LNHDA, CDR2 SQIVND (reference sequence). J gave up 4 bases and V 3 bases, and 5 bases lay outside the gene matches. The CDR3 is 15 residues long. CDR3 DNA sequence: TGTGCCAGTAGTATGGGACAGACCGTCACCGGGGAGCTGTTTTTT. Protein sequence: CASSMGQTVTGELFF.

The chain couples TRBV24-1 to TRBJ1-5, with a possible D match to TRBD1 (5 bases). The germline V gene has CDR1 KGHDR and CDR2 SFDVKD. V dropped 8 bases and J dropped 9 bases, with 25 bases sitting between them. The CDR3 is 16 amino acids. In nucleotides, the CDR3 is TGTGCCACCATTTTTGTCATAGGGCAGGGATTACGGCCCCAGCATTTT. Its translation: CATIFVIGQGLRPQHF.

The V gene is TRBV7-2, the J gene TRBJ2-7; the match to TRBD2 covers 9 bases. The CDR3 has 14 amino acids. V gave up 7 bases and J gave up 0 bases; unmatched junction bases: 4. CDR1 and CDR2 (germline): SGHTA, FQGNSA. The CDR3 coding sequence is TGTGCCAGCACAGTAGCGGGGGACTCCTACGAGCAGTACTTC. Its protein is CASTVAGDSYEQYF. Using reference TRBV7-2 and TRBJ2-7 for the parts outside the CDR3, the full variable domain is GAGVSQSPSNKVTEKGKDVELRCDPISGHTALYWYRQSLGQGLEFLIYFQGNSAPDKSGLPSDRFSAERTGGSVSTLTIQRTQQEDSAVYLCASTVAGDSYEQYFGPGTRLTVT.

The rearrangement joins TRBV28 to TRBJ2-7; D might be TRBD1 (6 bases). V was clipped by 5 bases and J by 6 bases, with 11 bases between them. The CDR3 covers 12 residues. CDR1 is MDHEN and CDR2 is SYDVKM in the germline V gene. The CDR3 region has the DNA TGTGCCAGCAGTCGAACAGGGATCGAGCAGTACGTC. Residues: CASSRTGIEQYV.

About this clone: The sample contains more than one DNA sequence encoding this CDR3. V usage is TRBV9 and J usage is TRBJ2-2, with D perhaps matching TRBD2 (6 bases). Germline assignment: CDR1 SGDLS and CDR2 YYNGEE. The length of the CDR3 is 13 residues. The V gene lost 2 bases and the J gene lost 5 bases, with 7 bases spanning the gap. The CDR3 DNA sequence: TGTGCCAGCAGCGTGGGGGGAACCGGGGAGCTGTTTTTT. Its translation is CASSVGGTGELFF.

The genes are TRBV3-1 (or the pseudogene TRBV3-2) and TRBJ1-2; no definite D call. The CDR3 loop spans 14 amino acids. CDR1 is LGHDT and CDR2 is YNNKEL in the germline V gene (reference sequence). V was trimmed by 3 bases and J by 7 bases, leaving 15 bases between them. The CDR3 is CASSQRAGVGGYTF. CDR3 in DNA: TGTGCCAGCAGCCAGCGGGCCGGGGTAGGTGGCTACACCTTC.

The V and J genes are TRBV5-6 and TRBJ1-1, with a possible D match to TRBD1 (5 bases). From germline, CDR1 is SGHDT and CDR2 YYEEEE. The CDR3 has 15 amino acids. The V gene lost 6 bases and the J gene lost 4 bases, with 19 bases spanning the gap. In DNA, the CDR3 is TGTGCCAGCACAGAAAGGGGTGCCATCGGCACTGAAGCTTTCTTT. Encoded protein: CASTERGAIGTEAFF.

The V call is TRBV5-1, the J call TRBJ2-3; TRBD2 aligns across 8 bases. CDR3 length: 14 amino acids. With 4 bases clipped from V and 4 bases from J, the junction kept 5 bases outside the gene matches. Germline lookup yields CDR1 SGHRS and CDR2 YFSETQ. The CDR3 nucleotides read TGCGCCAGCAGCCCTCGGACTAGCCCAGATACGCAGTATTTT. This encodes CASSPRTSPDTQYF.

This sequence joins TRBV10-3 and TRBJ1-2; TRBD1 aligns across 7 bases. Losses at the gene ends were 3 bases for V and 5 bases for J; bases not matched to a gene: 6. Germline lookup yields CDR1 ENHRY and CDR2 SYGVKD. The CDR3 runs to 14 residues. The CDR3: CAISDLTGTYGYTF. The CDR3 bases are TGTGCCATCAGTGACTTGACAGGGACATATGGCTACACCTTC.

This clone was observed once. V usage is TRBV18 and J usage is TRBJ1-2, with 9 bases that match TRBD1. V shed 3 bases and J 7 bases; nucleotides not matched to a gene: 9. This CDR3 contains 15 residues. The germline gives CDR1 KGHSH, CDR2 LQKENI. Written as DNA, the CDR3 is TGTGCCAGCTCACCCCTGGACAGGGGCTTCGCTGGCTACACCTTC. Translation: CASSPLDRGFAGYTF.

The chain links TRBV7-3 to TRBJ2-1; 8 bases align to TRBD1. With V trimmed by 5 bases and J by 9 bases, 9 bases remained unmatched. Germline CDR1 reads SGHTA; CDR2 reads FQGTGA. The CDR3 consists of 14 residues. This CDR3 is CASSRGQGWAEQFF. CDR3 nucleotides: TGTGCCAGCAGCCGAGGACAGGGCTGGGCTGAGCAGTTCTTC. The full variable domain, in which reference TRBV7-3 and TRBJ2-1 provide the parts outside the CDR3, is GAGVSQTPSNKVTEKGKYVELRCDPISGHTALYWYRQSLGQGPEFLIYFQGTGAADDSGLPNDRFFAVRPEGSVSTLKIQRTERGDSAVYLCASSRGQGWAEQFFGPGTRLTVL.

This sequence joins TRBV2 and TRBJ1-5, with a possible D match to TRBD1 (5 bases). The CDR3 is made up of 16 amino acids. The germline gives CDR1 SNHLY, CDR2 FYNNEI. V lost 2 bases to trimming and J lost 0 bases, with 11 bases between them. This chain's CDR3 is CASSEQGPYSNQPQHF. The CDR3 DNA is TGTGCCAGCAGTGAACAGGGCCCGTATAGCAATCAGCCCCAGCATTTT.

The CDR3 bases are TGTGCCAGCAGTTTTAATACAGGGGCGGGGGAGCTGTTTTTT. This gives the protein CASSFNTGAGELFF. This chain uses TRBV27 with TRBJ2-2; 7 nucleotides line up with TRBD1. In germline, CDR1 is MNHEY, CDR2 SMNVEV (reference sequence). The CDR3 is 14 residues long. With V trimmed by 3 bases and J by 8 bases, 6 bases remained unmatched.